One sample yielded the 5 T cell receptor beta chains listed below, sequenced in a study of human T cells and chemical hapten exposure. Regarding time point: healthy volunteer bleed at 6 weeks. Whole blood that had not been fractionated was the source of extracted total RNA. One entry per CDR3 protein results from TCRdb running MiXCR on the RACE reads. The sample carries about 70,000 distinct CDR3 sequences, around 6.1% recorded once. Sequencing input: whole blood. The receptors derive from a female donor in good health. Some clones in this sample may be carry-over from other donors' samples.

This clonotype was counted at least ten times. V gene TRBV6-5 combines with J gene TRBJ2-3, with a weak D call TRBD2 (7 bases). The CDR3 is 14 amino acids. Between the trimmed V and J ends, which lost 4 bases and 4 bases, there was a span of 12 bases. Germline V CDR1 and CDR2: MNHEY, SVGAGI. The CDR3 here is CASSSRGGADTQYF. CDR3 in DNA: TGTGCCAGCAGTTCAAGGGGGGGCGCAGATACGCAGTATTTT.

This clonotype occurred many times. The V gene is TRBV7-8, the J gene TRBJ2-1, with a weak D call TRBD1 (5 bases). The germline V gene encodes CDR1 SGHVS and CDR2 FQNEAQ. The CDR3 is 15 amino acids. Deletions cut 2 bases from V and 7 bases from J, with 15 bases between. The CDR3 DNA sequence: TGTGCCAGCAGCTTAATGGGCAGGGATGAAAATGAGCAGTTCTTC. Residues: CASSLMGRDENEQFF.

At least ten counts were recorded for this clonotype. This chain joins TRBV24-1 and TRBJ1-2; D unresolved. CDR1 is KGHDR and CDR2 is SFDVKD in the germline V gene. The CDR3 is made up of 14 amino acids. V lost 4 bases, J lost 4 bases, and 12 bases lay in between. CDR3: CATSEDSATYGYTF. CDR3 nucleotides: TGTGCCACCAGTGAAGACTCCGCCACCTATGGCTACACCTTC.

The chain links TRBV19 to TRBJ1-2, with 8 bases fitting TRBD1. V shed 4 bases, J shed 4 bases, and the junction held 11 bases outside the gene matches. The CDR3 spans 16 residues. Germline CDR1 reads LNHDA; CDR2 reads SQIVND (reference sequence). CDR3 residues: CASSRQGQGGGYGYTF. Written as DNA, the CDR3 is TGTGCCAGTAGTAGACAAGGACAGGGCGGAGGCTATGGCTACACCTTC.

This clonotype was detected many times. V usage is TRBV2 and J usage is TRBJ1-1, with 8 bases matching TRBD1. The CDR3 totals 13 residues. The germline V gene has CDR1 SNHLY and CDR2 FYNNEI. Trimming took 9 bases from V and 5 from J; bases not matched to a gene: 8. CDR3 sequence reads: CARQTGAKTEAFF. The CDR3 DNA sequence: TGTGCCAGACAGACAGGGGCCAAAACTGAAGCTTTCTTT.